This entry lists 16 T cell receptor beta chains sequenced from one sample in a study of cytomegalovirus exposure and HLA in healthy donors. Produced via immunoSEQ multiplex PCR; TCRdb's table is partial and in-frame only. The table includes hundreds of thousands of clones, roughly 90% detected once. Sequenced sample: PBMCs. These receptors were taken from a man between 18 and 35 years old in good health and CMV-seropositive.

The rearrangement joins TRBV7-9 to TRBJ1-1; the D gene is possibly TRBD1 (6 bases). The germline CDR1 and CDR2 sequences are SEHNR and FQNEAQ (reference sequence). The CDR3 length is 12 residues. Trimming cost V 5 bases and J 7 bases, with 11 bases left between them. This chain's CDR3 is CASSLRGNEAFF. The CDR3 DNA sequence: TGTGCCAGCAGCCTAAGGGGGAATGAAGCTTTCTTT.

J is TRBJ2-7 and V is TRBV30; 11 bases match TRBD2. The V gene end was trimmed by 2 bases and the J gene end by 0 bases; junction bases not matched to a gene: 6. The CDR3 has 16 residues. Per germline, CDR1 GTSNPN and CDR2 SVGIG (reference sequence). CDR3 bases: TGTGCCTGGAGTCGGGGACTAGCGGATAGCTCCTACGAGCAGTACTTC. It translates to CAWSRGLADSSYEQYF.

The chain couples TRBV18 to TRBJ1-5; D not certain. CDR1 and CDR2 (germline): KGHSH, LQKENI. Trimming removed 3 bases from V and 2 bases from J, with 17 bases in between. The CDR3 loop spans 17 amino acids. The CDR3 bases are TGTGCCAGCTCACCTAAGCCTAACCAAAGCGGCAATCAGCCCCAGCATTTT. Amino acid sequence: CASSPKPNQSGNQPQHF.

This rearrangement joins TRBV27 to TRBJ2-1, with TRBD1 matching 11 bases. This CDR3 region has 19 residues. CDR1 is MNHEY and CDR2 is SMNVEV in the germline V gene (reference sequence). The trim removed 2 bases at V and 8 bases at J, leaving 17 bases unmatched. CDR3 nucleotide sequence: TGTGCCAGCAGTTTAGAGGCCGGGACAGGGGGAAGGGTGCGAGATGAGCAGTTCTTC. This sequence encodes CASSLEAGTGGRVRDEQFF.

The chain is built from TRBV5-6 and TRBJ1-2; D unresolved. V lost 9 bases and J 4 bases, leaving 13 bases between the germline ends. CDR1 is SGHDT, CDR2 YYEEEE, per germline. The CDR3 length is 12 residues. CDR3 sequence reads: CAIHRYTYGYTF. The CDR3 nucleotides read TGTGCCATACATAGATATACCTATGGCTACACCTTC.

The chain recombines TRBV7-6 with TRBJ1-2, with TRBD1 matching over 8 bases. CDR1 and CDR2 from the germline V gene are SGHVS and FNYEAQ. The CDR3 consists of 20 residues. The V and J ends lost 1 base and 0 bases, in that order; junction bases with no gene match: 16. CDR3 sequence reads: CASSLGPGTGQYFTNYGYTF. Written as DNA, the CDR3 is TGTGCCAGCAGCTTAGGGCCTGGGACAGGCCAATATTTCACTAACTATGGCTACACCTTC.

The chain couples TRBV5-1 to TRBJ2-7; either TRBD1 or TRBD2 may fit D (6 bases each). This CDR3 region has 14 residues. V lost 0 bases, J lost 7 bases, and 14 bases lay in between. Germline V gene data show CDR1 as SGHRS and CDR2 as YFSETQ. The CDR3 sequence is CASSLGQAGGEQYF. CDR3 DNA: TGCGCCAGCAGCTTGGGACAGGCTGGAGGGGAGCAGTACTTC. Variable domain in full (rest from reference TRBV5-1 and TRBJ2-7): KAGVTQTPRYLIKTRGQQVTLSCSPISGHRSVSWYQQTPGQGLQFLFEYFSETQRNKGNFPGRFSGRQFSNSRSEMNVSTLELGDSALYLCASSLGQAGGEQYFGPGTRLTVT.

The CDR3 spells CASSLEHGNEQFF. CDR3 DNA sequence: TGTGCCAGCAGTTTAGAGCACGGGAACGAGCAGTTCTTC. V is TRBV27 and J is TRBJ2-1, with D maybe TRBD2 (5 bases). CDR3 length: 13 residues. Trimming pared 2 bases from V and 10 bases from J, leaving 12 bases between. The V gene's germline CDR1 is MNHEY and CDR2 SMNVEV (reference sequence).

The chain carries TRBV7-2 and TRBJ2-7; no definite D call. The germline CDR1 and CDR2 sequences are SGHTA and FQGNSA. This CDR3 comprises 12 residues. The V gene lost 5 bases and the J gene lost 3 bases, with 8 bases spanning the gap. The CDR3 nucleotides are TGTGCCAGCAGCCCACAGATCTACGAGCAGTACTTC. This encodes CASSPQIYEQYF.

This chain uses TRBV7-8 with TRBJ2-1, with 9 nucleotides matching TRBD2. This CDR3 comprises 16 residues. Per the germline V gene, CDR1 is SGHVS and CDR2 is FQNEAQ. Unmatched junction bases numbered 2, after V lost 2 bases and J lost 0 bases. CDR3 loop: CASSLSAGGSYNEQFF. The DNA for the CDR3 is TGTGCCAGCAGCTTATCAGCGGGAGGCTCCTACAATGAGCAGTTCTTC.

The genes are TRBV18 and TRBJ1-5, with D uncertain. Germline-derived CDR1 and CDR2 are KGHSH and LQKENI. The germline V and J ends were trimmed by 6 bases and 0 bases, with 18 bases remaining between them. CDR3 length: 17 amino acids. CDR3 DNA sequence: TGTGCCAGCTCCCTGCGGGCGGAGAGTTATAGCAATCAGCCCCAGCATTTT. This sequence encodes CASSLRAESYSNQPQHF. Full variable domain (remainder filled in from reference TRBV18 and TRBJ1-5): NAGVMQNPRHLVRRRGQEARLRCSPMKGHSHVYWYRQLPEEGLKFMVYLQKENIIDESGMPKERFSAEFPKEGPSILRIQQVVRGDSAAYFCASSLRAESYSNQPQHFGDGTRLSIL.

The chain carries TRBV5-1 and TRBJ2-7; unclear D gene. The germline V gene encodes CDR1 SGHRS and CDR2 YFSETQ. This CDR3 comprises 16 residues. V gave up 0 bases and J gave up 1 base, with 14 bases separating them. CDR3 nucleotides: TGCGCCAGCAGCTTGGGTTCATTTGACGGATCCTACGAGCAGTACTTC. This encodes CASSLGSFDGSYEQYF.

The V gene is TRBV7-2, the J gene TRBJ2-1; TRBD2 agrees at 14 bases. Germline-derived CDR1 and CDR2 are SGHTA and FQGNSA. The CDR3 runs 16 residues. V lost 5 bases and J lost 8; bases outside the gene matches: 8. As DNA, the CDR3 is TGTGCCAGCAGCAGGATGGGACTAGCGGGAGTAGATGAGCAGTTCTTC. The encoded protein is CASSRMGLAGVDEQFF.

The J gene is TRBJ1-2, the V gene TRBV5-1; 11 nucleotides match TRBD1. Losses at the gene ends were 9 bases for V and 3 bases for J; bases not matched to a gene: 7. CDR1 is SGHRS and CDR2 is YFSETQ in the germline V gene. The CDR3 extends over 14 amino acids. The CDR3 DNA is TGCGCCACCAAAGGACAGGGGGCTGACTATGGCTACACCTTC. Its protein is CATKGQGADYGYTF.

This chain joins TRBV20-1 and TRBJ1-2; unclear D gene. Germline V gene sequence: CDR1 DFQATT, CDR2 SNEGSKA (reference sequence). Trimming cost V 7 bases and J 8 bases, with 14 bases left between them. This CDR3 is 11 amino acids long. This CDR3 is CSVPGPHGYTF. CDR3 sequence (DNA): TGCAGTGTCCCAGGCCCCCACGGCTACACCTTC.

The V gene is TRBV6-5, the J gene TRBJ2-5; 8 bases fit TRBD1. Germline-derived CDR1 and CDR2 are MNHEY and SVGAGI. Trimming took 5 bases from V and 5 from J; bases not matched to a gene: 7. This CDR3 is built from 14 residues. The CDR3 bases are TGTGCCAGCAGTCGGACAGGGTTCGGGGAGACCCAGTACTTC. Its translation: CASSRTGFGETQYF.